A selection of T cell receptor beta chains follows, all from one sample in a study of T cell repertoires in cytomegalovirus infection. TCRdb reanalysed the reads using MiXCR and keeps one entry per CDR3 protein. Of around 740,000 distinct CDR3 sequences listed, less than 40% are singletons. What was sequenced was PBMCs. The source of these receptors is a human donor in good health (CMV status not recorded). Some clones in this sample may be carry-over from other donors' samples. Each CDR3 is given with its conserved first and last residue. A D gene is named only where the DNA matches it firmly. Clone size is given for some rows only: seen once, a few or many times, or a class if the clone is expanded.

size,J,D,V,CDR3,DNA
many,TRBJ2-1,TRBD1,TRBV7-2,CASIPRDSSYNEQFF,TGTGCCAGCATTCCCAGGGACAGCTCCTACAATGAGCAGTTCTTC
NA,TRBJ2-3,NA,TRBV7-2,CARSLETADTQYF,TGTGCCAGAAGCTTAGAGACTGCGGATACTCAGTATTTT
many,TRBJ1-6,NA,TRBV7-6,CASSLGPAVDSPLHF,TGTGCCAGCAGCTTAGGGCCTGCGGTTGATTCACCCCTCCACTTT
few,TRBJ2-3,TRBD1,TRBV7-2,CASSLAYSGGSITDTQYF,TGTGCCAGCAGCTTAGCTTATTCAGGGGGAAGTATAACAGATACGCAGTATTTT
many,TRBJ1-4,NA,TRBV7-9,CASSPHQATNEKLFF,TGTGCCAGCAGCCCGCACCAAGCAACTAATGAAAAACTGTTTTTT
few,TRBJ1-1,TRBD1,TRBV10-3,CASRQGEYGNTEAFF,TGTGCCAGTAGACAGGGGGAGTATGGGAACACTGAAGCTTTCTTT
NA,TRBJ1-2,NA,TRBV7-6,CASSLEPGANYGYTF,TGTGCCAGCAGCTTAGAGCCAGGTGCTAACTATGGCTACACCTTC
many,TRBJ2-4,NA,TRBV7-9,CASSLVTGRESAKNIQYF,TGTGCCAGCAGCTTAGTTACAGGGAGGGAGTCGGCCAAAAACATTCAGTACTTC
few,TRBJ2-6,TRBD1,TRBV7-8,CASSRRLTGVSSGANVLTF,TGTGCCAGCAGCCGACGCCTGACAGGGGTTAGCTCTGGGGCCAACGTCCTGACTTTC
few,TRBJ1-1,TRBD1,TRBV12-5,CASGSSTGEAFF,TGTGCTAGTGGTTCGTCGACAGGGGAAGCTTTCTTT
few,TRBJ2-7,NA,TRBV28,CASTLGGRDHEQYF,TGTGCCAGCACCCTGGGGGGCAGGGACCACGAGCAGTACTTC
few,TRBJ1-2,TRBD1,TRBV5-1,CASSVDRGQNGYTF,TGCGCCAGCAGCGTGGACAGGGGGCAAAATGGCTACACCTTC
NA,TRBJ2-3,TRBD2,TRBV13,CASSLLAGDEDTQYF,TGTGCCAGCAGCTTACTAGCGGGAGATGAGGATACGCAGTATTTT
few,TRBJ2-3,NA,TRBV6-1,CASSEVDTDTQYF,TGTGCCAGCAGTGAGGTAGACACAGATACGCAGTATTTT
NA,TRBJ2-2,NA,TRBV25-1,CASTLNTGELFF,TGTGCCAGTACTCTCAACACCGGGGAGCTGTTTTTT
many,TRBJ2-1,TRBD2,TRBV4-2,CASSPLAGGYNEQFF,TGTGCCAGCAGCCCACTAGCGGGAGGGTACAATGAGCAGTTCTTC
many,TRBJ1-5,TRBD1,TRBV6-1,CASSAGGSNQPQHF,TGTGCCAGCAGTGCAGGGGGTAGCAATCAGCCCCAGCATTTT
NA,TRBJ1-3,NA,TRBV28,CASSPRFSGNTIYF,TGTGCCAGCAGCCCTCGGTTCTCTGGAAACACCATATATTTT
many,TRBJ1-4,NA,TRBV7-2,CAIRFATNEKLFF,TGTGCCATCCGGTTCGCAACTAATGAAAAACTGTTTTTT
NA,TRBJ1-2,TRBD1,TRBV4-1,CASSQDRGYRGYTF,TGCGCCAGCAGCCAAGACAGGGGGTACCGTGGCTACACCTTC
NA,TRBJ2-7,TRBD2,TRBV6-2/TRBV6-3,CASSYSSSGPSYYEQYF,TGTGCCAGCAGTTACTCGTCTAGCGGGCCCTCCTATTACGAGCAGTACTTC
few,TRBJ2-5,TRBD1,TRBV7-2,CASSWDRALQETQYF,TGTGCCAGCAGCTGGGACAGGGCTTTACAAGAGACCCAGTACTTC
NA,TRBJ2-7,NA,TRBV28,CASRSSPRRLAYEQYF,TGTGCCAGCAGAAGTAGTCCCCGGCGACTAGCCTACGAGCAGTACTTC
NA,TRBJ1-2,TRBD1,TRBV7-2,CASSSNRGSNYGYTF,TGTGCCAGCAGCTCGAACAGGGGTAGTAACTATGGCTACACCTTC
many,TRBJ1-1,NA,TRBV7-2,CASSLSTLNTEAFF,TGTGCCAGCAGCTTAAGCACCCTGAACACTGAAGCTTTCTTT
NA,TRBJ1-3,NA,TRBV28,CASSLSNSYRNTIYF,TGTGCCAGCAGTTTAAGCAACAGCTACAGAAACACCATATATTTT
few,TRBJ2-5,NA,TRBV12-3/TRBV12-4,CASSLGTLAETQYF,TGTGCCAGCAGTTTAGGGACTCTGGCGGAGACCCAGTACTTC
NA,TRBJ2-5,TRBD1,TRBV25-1,CASSEYLAGGQETQYF,TGTGCCAGCAGTGAATATTTAGCAGGGGGCCAGGAGACCCAGTACTTC
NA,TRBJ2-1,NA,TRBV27,CASRFPEKNEQFF,TGTGCCAGCAGATTCCCTGAAAAGAATGAGCAGTTCTTC
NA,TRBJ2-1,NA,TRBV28,CASSLDWSPLNWQFF,TGTGCCAGCAGTTTAGATTGGAGCCCATTGAATTGGCAGTTCTTC
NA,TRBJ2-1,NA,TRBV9,CASSAWGLGNQQFF,TGTGCCAGCAGCGCCTGGGGGCTCGGCAATCAGCAGTTCTTC
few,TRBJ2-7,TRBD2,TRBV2,CASSEAGQGGYEQYF,TGTGCCAGCAGTGAAGCGGGCCAGGGAGGGTACGAGCAGTACTTC
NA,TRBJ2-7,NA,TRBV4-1,CASSPQETYEQYF,TGCGCCAGCAGCCCACAGGAAACCTACGAGCAGTACTTC
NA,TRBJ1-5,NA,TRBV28,CASRTTGTPSQHF,TGTGCCAGCAGGACAACAGGGACACCCTCCCAGCATTTT
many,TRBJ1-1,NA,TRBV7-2,CASSLNGGHSTEAFF,TGTGCCAGCAGCTTAAACGGCGGGCATAGCACTGAAGCTTTCTTT
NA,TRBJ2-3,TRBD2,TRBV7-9,CASSLEKAERENTDTQYF,TGTGCCAGCAGCTTAGAAAAGGCGGAGCGGGAGAACACAGATACGCAGTATTTT
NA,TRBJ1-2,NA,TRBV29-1,CSVEARLSNYGYTF,TGCAGCGTTGAGGCCAGACTTTCTAACTATGGCTACACCTTC
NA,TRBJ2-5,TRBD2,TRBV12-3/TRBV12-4,CASSSGGPRRETQYF,TGTGCCAGCAGTTCGGGGGGGCCACGTCGAGAGACCCAGTACTTC
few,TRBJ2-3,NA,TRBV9,CASSGLERADTQYF,TGTGCCAGCAGCGGGCTGGAGAGGGCAGATACGCAGTATTTT
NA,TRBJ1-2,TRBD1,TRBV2,CARTGGGYGYTF,TGTGCCAGGACAGGGGGCGGCTATGGCTACACCTTC
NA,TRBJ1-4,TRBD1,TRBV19,CATSTGITTNEKLFF,TGTGCCACCTCGACAGGGATCACAACTAATGAAAAACTGTTTTTT
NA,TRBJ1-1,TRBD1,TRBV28,CASSHPSGTGGTEAFF,TGTGCCAGCAGTCACCCTTCCGGGACAGGGGGCACTGAAGCTTTCTTT
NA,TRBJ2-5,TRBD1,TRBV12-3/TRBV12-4,CASSLGGTGNRETQYF,TGTGCCAGCAGTTTGGGGGGGACAGGGAATAGGGAGACCCAGTACTTC
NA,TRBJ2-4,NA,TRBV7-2,CASSFGGGADIQYF,TGTGCCAGCAGCTTCGGAGGGGGCGCGGACATTCAGTACTTC
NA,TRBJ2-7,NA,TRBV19,CASSMTVGSYEQYF,TGTGCCAGTAGTATGACAGTCGGGTCCTACGAGCAGTACTTC
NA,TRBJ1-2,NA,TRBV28,CASSLVDGTGQGYTF,TGTGCCAGCAGTTTAGTCGACGGGACCGGCCAGGGCTACACCTTC
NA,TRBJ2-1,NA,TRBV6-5,CASSWAGEQFF,TGTGCCAGCAGCTGGGCGGGGGAGCAGTTCTTC
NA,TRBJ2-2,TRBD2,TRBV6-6,CAGRGWTGELFF,TGTGCCGGGAGGGGATGGACCGGGGAGCTGTTTTTT
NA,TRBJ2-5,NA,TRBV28,CASEGRETQYF,TGTGCCAGCGAGGGGCGTGAGACCCAGTACTTC
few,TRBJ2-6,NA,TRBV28,CASSLPILDSGANVLTF,TGTGCCAGCAGTTTACCCATACTTGACTCTGGGGCCAACGTCCTGACTTTC
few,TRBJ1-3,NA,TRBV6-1,CASRKAGAAGTIYF,TGTGCCAGCAGGAAGGCGGGGGCCGCTGGCACCATATATTTT
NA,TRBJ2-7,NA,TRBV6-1,CASSHVPGFGYEQYF,TGTGCCAGCAGTCACGTACCAGGGTTTGGGTACGAGCAGTACTTC
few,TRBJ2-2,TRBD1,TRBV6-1,CASSDWTGGPTGELFF,TGTGCCAGCAGTGACTGGACAGGGGGCCCCACCGGGGAGCTGTTTTTT
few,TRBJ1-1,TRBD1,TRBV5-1,CASTRGTGEVHEAFF,TGCGCCAGCACCCGCGGGACAGGGGAAGTGCATGAAGCTTTCTTT